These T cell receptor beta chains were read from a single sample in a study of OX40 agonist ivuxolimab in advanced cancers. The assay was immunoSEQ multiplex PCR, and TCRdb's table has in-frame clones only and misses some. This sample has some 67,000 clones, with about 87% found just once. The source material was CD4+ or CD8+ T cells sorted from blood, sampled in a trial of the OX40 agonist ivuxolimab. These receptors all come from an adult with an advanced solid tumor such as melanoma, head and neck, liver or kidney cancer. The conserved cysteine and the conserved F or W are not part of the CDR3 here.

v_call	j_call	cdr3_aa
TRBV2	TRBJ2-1	ASTGDEASQF
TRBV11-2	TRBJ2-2	ASSSNVAGGELF
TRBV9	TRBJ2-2	ASSVEGIWNTGELF
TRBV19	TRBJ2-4	ASSIQGGIQY
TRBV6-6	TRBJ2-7	ASSYLVNYEQY
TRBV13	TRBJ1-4	ASTKGGGTTGEKLF
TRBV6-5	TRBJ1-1	ASNLQGAEAF
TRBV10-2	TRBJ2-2	ASTTGTGELF
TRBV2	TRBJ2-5	ASSDRTSGFQETQY
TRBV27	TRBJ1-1	ASTLGGGALNTEAF
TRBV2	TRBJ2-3	ASSEGNKNTDTQY
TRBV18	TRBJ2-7	ASSAGSTYEQY
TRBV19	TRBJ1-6	ASSKGAPVDSPLH
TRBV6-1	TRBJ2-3	ASSARQGSTDTQY
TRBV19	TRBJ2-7	ASSVVTGSHEQY
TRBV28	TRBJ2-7	ASSDAPGQGPKSYEQY
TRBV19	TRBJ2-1	ASRTQAGGHSEQF
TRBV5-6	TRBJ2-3	ASSLVGSTDTQY
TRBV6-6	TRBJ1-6	ASSNSPNSPLH
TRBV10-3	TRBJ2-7	AIRGQGSDEQY
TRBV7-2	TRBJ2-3	ASSPLVGVGTQY
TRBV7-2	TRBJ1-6	ASSSPRPAGINYNSPLH
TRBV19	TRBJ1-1	ASSVRQGVNTEAF
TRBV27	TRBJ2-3	ASSYLPPGGGTTDTQY
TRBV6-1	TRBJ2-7	ASSFLRDKVYEQY
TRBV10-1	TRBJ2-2	ASSESGATGELF
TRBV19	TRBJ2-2	ASNWDREAGELF
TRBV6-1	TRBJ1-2	ASRLTGLNYGYT
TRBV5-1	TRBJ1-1	ASSLGIITEAF
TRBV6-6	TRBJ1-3	ASSIGTVGNTIY
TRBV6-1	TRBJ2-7	ASRAGSSYEQY
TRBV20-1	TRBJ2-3	RPGAGDTQY
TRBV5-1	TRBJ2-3	ASSLAGGRSTDTQY
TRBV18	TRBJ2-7	ASSPQGIYEQY
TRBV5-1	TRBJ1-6	ASSLRNDRDSPLH
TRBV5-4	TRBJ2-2	AGASGTENTGELF
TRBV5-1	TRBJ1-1	ASSLRTGMNTEAF
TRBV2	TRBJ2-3	ASASGADTQY
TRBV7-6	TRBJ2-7	ASSLPTSKGGGRSSYEQY
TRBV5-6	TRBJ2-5	ASSLSSGAETRY
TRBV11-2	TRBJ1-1	ASSLGGLTEAF
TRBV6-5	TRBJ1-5	ASNGQGVNQPQH
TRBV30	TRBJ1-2	AWSVGGLNYGYT
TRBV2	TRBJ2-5	ASSDSFRSAAQY
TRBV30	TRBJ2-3	AWRANTDTQY
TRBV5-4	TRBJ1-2	ASSLGGRDSTKNGYT